This T cell receptor beta chain was documented in a study of naive and memory T cell subsets. This CDR3 has 15 residues. V lost 5 bases to trimming and J lost 8 bases; unmatched junction nucleotides: 7. The germline V gene has CDR1 MNHEY and CDR2 SVGEGT. Two oligonucleotides, mixed equimolar, formed the beta constant-region primer covering TRBC1 and TRBC2. TCRdb re-analysed the UMI-ligation and nested PCR reads in MiXCR, keeping a single row per CDR3 protein. This sample carries about 85,000 distinct CDR3 sequences, around 13% of them seen once, and the ten largest clones take 0.7% to 0.95%. This TCR was sampled from a human donor in good health. The specimen sequenced was central memory CD4+ T cells from blood. The rearrangement joins TRBV6-2 or TRBV6-3 to TRBJ2-1, with 12 bases aligning to TRBD2. The CDR3 DNA is TGTGCCAGCAGTATTCTAGCGGGAGGGAGCGATGAGCAGTTCTTC. The encoded protein is CASSILAGGSDEQFF.